This T cell receptor beta chain is drawn from a study of blood T cells in healthy people across ages. The germline V and J ends were trimmed by 0 bases and 9 bases, with 12 bases remaining between them. The CDR3 is 15 residues long. CDR1 is LGHNA and CDR2 is YSLEER in the germline V gene. Then a second PCR, running roughly 7 to 11 cycles, was carried out with a sample-barcoded 5' primer and a J-beta primer mix. A single record per CDR3 protein comes from TCRdb applying MiXCR to the 5' RACE reads. This sample carries about 1.5 million distinct CDR3 sequences, about 42% of them seen once, and the ten largest clones take around 4%. This clonotype has just one count.

J is TRBJ1-6 and V is TRBV4-3; D is unclear. This TCR was sampled from a woman aged 18 to 35 in good health. Sequences were obtained from blood. The CDR3 reads CASSQEPSRSSPLHF. The DNA for the CDR3 is TGCGCCAGCAGCCAAGAGCCCTCTAGGAGTTCACCCCTCCACTTT.